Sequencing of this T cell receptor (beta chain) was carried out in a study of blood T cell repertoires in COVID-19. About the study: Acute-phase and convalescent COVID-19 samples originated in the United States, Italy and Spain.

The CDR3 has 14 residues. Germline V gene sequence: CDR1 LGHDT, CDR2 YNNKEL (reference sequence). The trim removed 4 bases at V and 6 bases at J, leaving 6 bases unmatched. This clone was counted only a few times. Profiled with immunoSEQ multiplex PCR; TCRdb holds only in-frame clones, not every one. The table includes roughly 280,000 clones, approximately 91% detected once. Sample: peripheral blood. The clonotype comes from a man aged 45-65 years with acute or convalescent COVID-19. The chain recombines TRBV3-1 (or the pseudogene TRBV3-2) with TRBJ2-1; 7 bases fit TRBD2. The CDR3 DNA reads TGTGCCAGCAGCCCGGCGGGGGAAGTCAATGAGCAGTTCTTC. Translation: CASSPAGEVNEQFF.